This record covers a single T cell receptor (beta chain). Its antigen is undetermined. It was with random hexamers that roughly 0.5 to 1 ug RNA was reverse transcribed. The CDR3 of TCR beta was amplified by immunoSEQ multiplex PCR across 54 Vbeta and 13 Jbeta. TCRdb independently ran MiXCR on the immunoSEQ multiplex PCR reads; one entry per CDR3 protein. This sample carries some 120,000 distinct CDR3 sequences, nearly 95% of them seen once, and the ten largest clones take 0.12%. CD8+ and CD4+ T cells taken from blood had their TCR beta sequenced. TEMRA cells were FACS-enriched and CD8+ and CD4+ T cells negatively isolated. These data are taken from a study of CD8 T cells in Susac syndrome. The study's findings and limits: As acknowledged by the study, its TCR sequencing and HLA analysis included a relatively small number of individuals.

Trimming pared 5 bases from V and 4 bases from J, leaving 14 bases between. The germline CDR1 and CDR2 sequences are DFQATT and SNEGSKA (reference sequence). The CDR3 spans 13 residues. The V gene is TRBV20-1, the J gene TRBJ2-5; D remains ambiguous. Sequencing was carried out using CD4+ T cells from PBMCs. This clonotype was obtained from a human donor in good health. This CDR3 is CSALGFSGETQYF. The CDR3 nucleotides read TGCAGTGCTCTGGGGTTTTCGGGAGAGACCCAGTACTTC.